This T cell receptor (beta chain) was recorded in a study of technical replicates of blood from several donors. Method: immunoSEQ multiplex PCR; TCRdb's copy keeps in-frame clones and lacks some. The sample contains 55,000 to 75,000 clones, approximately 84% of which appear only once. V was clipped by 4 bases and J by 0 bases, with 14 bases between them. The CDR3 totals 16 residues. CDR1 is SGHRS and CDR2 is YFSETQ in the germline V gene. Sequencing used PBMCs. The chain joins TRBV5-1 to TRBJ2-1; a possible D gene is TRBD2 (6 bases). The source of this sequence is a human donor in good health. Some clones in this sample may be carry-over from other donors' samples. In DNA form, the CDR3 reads TGCGCCAGCAGCCTTTTCGGGGACTTCTCCTACAATGAGCAGTTCTTC. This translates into CASSLFGDFSYNEQFF.